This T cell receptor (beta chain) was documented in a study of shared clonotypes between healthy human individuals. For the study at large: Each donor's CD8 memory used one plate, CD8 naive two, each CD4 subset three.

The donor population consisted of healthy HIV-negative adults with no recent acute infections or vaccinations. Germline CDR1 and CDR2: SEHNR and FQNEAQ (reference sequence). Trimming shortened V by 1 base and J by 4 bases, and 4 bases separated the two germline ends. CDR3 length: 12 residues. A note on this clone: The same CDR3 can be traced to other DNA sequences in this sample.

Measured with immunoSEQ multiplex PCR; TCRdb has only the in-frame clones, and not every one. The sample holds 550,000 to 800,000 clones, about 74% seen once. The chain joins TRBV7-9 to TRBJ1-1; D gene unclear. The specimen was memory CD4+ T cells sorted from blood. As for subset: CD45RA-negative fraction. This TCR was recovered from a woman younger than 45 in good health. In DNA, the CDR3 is TGTGCCAGCAGCTTAGTGGTCACTGAAGCTTTCTTT. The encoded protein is CASSLVVTEAFF.